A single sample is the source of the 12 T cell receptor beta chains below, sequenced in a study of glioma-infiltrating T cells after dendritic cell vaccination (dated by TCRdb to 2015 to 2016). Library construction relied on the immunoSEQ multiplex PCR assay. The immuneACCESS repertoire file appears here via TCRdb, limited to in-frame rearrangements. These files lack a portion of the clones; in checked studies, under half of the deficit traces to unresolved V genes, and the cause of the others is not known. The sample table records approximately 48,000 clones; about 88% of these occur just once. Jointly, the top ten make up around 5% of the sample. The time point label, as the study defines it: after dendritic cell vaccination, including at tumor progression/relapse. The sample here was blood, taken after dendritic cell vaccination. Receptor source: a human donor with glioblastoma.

The CDR3 DNA follows: TGCGCCAGCAGCCAAGATCCGGGACAGAAAAATCAGCCCCAGCATTTT. It translates to CASSQDPGQKNQPQHF. V gene TRBV4-1 combines with J gene TRBJ1-5, with TRBD1 matching over 7 bases. The length of the CDR3 is 16 residues. The ends lost 0 bases at V and 4 bases at J; junction bases unmatched: 6. Per germline, CDR1 MGHRA and CDR2 YSYEKL.

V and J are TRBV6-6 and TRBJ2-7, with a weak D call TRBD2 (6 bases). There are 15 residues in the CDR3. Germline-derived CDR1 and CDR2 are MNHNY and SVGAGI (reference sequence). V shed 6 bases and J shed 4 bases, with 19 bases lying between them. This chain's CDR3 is CASRHPLGGGYEQYF. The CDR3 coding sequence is TGTGCCAGCAGACATCCATTGGGGGGTGGGTACGAGCAGTACTTC.

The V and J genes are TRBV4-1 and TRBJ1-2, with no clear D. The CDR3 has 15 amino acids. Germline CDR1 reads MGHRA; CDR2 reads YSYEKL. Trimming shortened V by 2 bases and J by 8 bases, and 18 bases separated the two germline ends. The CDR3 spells CASSQSYPLTLGYTF. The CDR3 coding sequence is TGCGCCAGCAGCCAAAGTTACCCCCTAACTCTAGGCTACACCTTC.

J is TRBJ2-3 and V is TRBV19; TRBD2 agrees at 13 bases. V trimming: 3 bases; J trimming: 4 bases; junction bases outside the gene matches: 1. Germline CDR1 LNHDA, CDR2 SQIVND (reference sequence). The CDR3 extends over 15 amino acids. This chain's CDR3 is CASSIGLAGADTQYF. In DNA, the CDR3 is TGTGCCAGTAGTATCGGACTAGCGGGGGCAGATACGCAGTATTTT.

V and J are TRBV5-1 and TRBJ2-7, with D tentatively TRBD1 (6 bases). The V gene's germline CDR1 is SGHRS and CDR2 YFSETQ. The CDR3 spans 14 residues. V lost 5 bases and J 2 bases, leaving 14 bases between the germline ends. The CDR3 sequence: CASRRTAQPYEQYF. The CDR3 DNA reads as TGCGCCAGCAGACGGACAGCCCAGCCCTACGAGCAGTACTTC.

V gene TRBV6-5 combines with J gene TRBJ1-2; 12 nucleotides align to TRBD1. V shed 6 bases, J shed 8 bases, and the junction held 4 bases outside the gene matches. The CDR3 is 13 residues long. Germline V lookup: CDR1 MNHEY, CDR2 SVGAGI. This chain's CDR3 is CASSSGTGGGYTF. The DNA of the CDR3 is TGTGCCAGCAGCTCCGGGACAGGGGGCGGCTACACCTTC.

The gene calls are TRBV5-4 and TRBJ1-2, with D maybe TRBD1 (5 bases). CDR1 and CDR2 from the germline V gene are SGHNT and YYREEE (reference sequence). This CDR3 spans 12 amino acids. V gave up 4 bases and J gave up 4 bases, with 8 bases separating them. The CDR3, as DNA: TGTGCCAGCAGCCGGGGGAGCTATGGCTACACCTTC. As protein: CASSRGSYGYTF.

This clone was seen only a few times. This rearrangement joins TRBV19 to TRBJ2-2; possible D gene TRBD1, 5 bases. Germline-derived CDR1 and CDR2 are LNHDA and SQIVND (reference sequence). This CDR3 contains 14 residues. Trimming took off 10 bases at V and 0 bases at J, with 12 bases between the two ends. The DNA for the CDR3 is TGTGCCACAGGACACCCCTCGAACACCGGGGAGCTGTTTTTT. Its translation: CATGHPSNTGELFF.

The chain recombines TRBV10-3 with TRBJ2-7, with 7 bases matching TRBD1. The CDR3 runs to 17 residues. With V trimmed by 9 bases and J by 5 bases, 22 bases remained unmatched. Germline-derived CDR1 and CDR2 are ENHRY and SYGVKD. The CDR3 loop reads CAIASATDRESKNEQYF. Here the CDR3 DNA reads TGTGCCATTGCCTCGGCCACCGACAGGGAGTCTAAGAACGAGCAGTACTTC.

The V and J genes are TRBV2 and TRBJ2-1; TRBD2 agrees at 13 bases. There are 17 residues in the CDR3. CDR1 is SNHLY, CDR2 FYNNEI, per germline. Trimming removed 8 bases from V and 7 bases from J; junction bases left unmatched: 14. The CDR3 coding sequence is TGTGCCAGCCTTTCCGCCGGGACTAGCGGGAAGGGGAATGAGCAGTTCTTC. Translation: CASLSAGTSGKGNEQFF. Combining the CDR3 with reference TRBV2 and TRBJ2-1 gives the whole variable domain EPEVTQTPSHQVTQMGQEVILRCVPISNHLYFYWYRQILGQKVEFLVSFYNNEISEKSEIFDDQFSVERPDGSNFTLKIRSTKLEDSAMYFCASLSAGTSGKGNEQFFGPGTRLTVL.

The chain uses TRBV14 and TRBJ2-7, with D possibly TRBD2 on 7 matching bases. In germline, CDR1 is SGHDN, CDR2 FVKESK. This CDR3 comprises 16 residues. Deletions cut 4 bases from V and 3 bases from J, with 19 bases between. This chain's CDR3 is CASSPRGAGQIYEQYF. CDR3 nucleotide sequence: TGTGCCAGCAGCCCTCGAGGAGCGGGACAAATCTACGAGCAGTACTTC.

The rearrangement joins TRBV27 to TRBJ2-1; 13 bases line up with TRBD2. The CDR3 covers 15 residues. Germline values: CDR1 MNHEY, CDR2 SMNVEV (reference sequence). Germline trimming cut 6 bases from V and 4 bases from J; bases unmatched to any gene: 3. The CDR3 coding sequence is TGTGCCAGCAGCCTGACTAGCGGGAGGTACAATGAGCAGTTCTTC. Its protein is CASSLTSGRYNEQFF.